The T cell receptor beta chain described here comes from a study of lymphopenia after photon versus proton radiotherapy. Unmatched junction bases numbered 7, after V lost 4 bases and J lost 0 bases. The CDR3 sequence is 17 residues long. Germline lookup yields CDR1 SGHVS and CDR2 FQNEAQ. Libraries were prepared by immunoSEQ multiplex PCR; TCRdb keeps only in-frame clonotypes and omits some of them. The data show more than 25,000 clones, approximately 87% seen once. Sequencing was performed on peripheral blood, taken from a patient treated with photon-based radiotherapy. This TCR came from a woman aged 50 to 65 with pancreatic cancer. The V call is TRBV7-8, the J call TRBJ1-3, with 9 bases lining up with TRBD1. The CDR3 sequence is CASSSPTGGVSGNTIYF. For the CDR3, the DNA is TGTGCCAGCAGCTCTCCGACAGGGGGAGTCTCTGGAAACACCATATATTTT.